This entry lists 30 T cell receptor beta chains sequenced from one sample in a study of blood T cell repertoires in COVID-19. TCRdb keeps only in-frame clones here, not all; method: immunoSEQ multiplex PCR. The sample consists of some 96,000 clones, approximately 87% of them appearing once. Specimen: peripheral blood. These receptors were taken from a human donor in a cohort sampled during active COVID-19.

The chain couples TRBV19 to TRBJ2-4; 11 bases are shared with TRBD2. Unmatched junction bases numbered 7, after V lost 4 bases and J lost 8 bases. Germline V gives CDR1 LNHDA, CDR2 SQIVND (reference sequence). The CDR3 is made up of 15 amino acids. The CDR3 is CASSTSSGGAHIQYF. The CDR3 DNA follows: TGTGCCAGTAGTACCAGTAGCGGGGGGGCTCACATTCAGTACTTC.

V usage is TRBV19 and J usage is TRBJ2-1; 10 nucleotides align to TRBD2. Trimming removed 7 bases from V and 8 bases from J; junction bases left unmatched: 8. CDR3 length: 14 residues. Per germline, CDR1 LNHDA and CDR2 SQIVND (reference sequence). Written as DNA, the CDR3 is TGTGCCAGTATGGTCAAGCGGGGGGGCCATGAGCAGTTCTTC. As protein: CASMVKRGGHEQFF.

This sequence joins TRBV4-3 and TRBJ2-7; 8 nucleotides align to TRBD1. This CDR3 is built from 16 residues. Trimming at V came to 3 bases and at J to 3 bases, leaving 10 bases not matched to a gene. Germline CDR1 and CDR2: LGHNA and YSLEER. The CDR3 region is CASSQVSGQGVYEQYF. The CDR3 bases are TGCGCCAGCAGCCAGGTGTCCGGACAGGGCGTCTACGAGCAGTACTTC.

The rearrangement links TRBV19 to TRBJ2-6; D is undetermined. Trimming shortened V by 6 bases and J by 0 bases, and 9 bases separated the two germline ends. The CDR3 is made up of 15 amino acids. Germline lookup yields CDR1 LNHDA and CDR2 SQIVND (reference sequence). The CDR3 spells CASSSQRSGANVLTF. In DNA form, the CDR3 reads TGTGCCAGTAGCTCTCAGCGCTCTGGGGCCAACGTCCTGACTTTC.

In this sample, this clone turned up once. V gene TRBV28 combines with J gene TRBJ1-1, with 7 positions matching TRBD1. Germline V lookup: CDR1 MDHEN, CDR2 SYDVKM. The CDR3 loop spans 16 amino acids. Trimming removed 2 bases from V and 4 bases from J; junction bases left unmatched: 10. The CDR3 nucleotides read TGTGCCAGCAGTTTACCTTTACAGGGGTTCGCCACTGAAGCTTTCTTT. This codes for CASSLPLQGFATEAFF.

This clone appeared a single time. The J gene is TRBJ1-6, the V gene TRBV2; no reliable D call. Trimming stripped 7 bases from V and 0 bases from J, with 16 bases between. The V gene's germline CDR1 is SNHLY and CDR2 FYNNEI. The CDR3 is made up of 17 amino acids. CDR3 nucleotides: TGTGCCAGCACCCCTAGGAGTATCTTCTCCTATAATTCACCCCTCCACTTT. This sequence encodes CASTPRSIFSYNSPLHF.

The CDR3 DNA sequence: TGTGCCATCGACCTATCCGGCTGGGGGGGGCAAGAGACCCAGTACTTC. It encodes CAIDLSGWGGQETQYF. The V and J genes are TRBV2 and TRBJ2-5; 7 bases are a match to TRBD2. J was trimmed by 2 bases and V by 10 bases; bases with no gene match: 16. The CDR3 length is 16 residues. Germline CDR1 reads SNHLY; CDR2 reads FYNNEI.

The genes are TRBV19 and TRBJ2-1, with D possibly matching TRBD2 (6 bases). Germline V gene sequence: CDR1 LNHDA, CDR2 SQIVND (reference sequence). The CDR3 runs 17 residues. V was clipped by 1 base and J by 0 bases, with 13 bases between them. CDR3 amino acids: CASSIVWEVSSYNEQFF. Here the CDR3 DNA reads TGTGCCAGTAGTATAGTTTGGGAGGTCAGCTCCTACAATGAGCAGTTCTTC.

This clone was seen a few times. The rearrangement uses TRBV4-1 and TRBJ2-7; maybe TRBD2 (5 bases). This CDR3 is built from 15 residues. Germline values: CDR1 MGHRA, CDR2 YSYEKL. V lost 3 bases, J lost 5 bases, and 17 bases lay in between. This CDR3 is CASSHRHVAGDEQYF. DNA for the CDR3: TGCGCCAGCAGCCACCGACATGTGGCGGGCGACGAGCAGTACTTC.

This clone was counted between two and nine times. J is TRBJ2-3 and V is TRBV2; 7 bases agree with TRBD2. Trimming at V came to 6 bases and at J to 5 bases, leaving 11 bases not matched to a gene. The CDR3 consists of 15 residues. Germline CDR1 is SNHLY and CDR2 is FYNNEI. The chain's CDR3 is CASRREGGPLDTQYF. The CDR3 DNA follows: TGTGCCAGCAGGAGGGAGGGAGGGCCATTAGATACGCAGTATTTT.

The V call is TRBV5-1, the J call TRBJ1-3; weak D call: TRBD1 (6 bases). This CDR3 spans 14 amino acids. CDR1 SGHRS and CDR2 YFSETQ come from the germline V gene. V gave up 3 bases and J gave up 4 bases, with 11 bases separating them. The CDR3 nucleotides are TGCGCCAGCAGCTCGGACAGTGAGGGAAACACCATATATTTT. This encodes CASSSDSEGNTIYF.

A remark on this clone: A much larger clonotype is one base distant, so this may be a read error. Other DNA variants within this sample encode the same CDR3. The chain links TRBV24-1 to TRBJ2-1, with a tentative D call TRBD2 (6 bases). Trimming took 4 bases from V and 5 from J, leaving 14 bases between them. This CDR3 comprises 15 residues. The germline V gene encodes CDR1 KGHDR and CDR2 SFDVKD. The CDR3 is CATSETSGKDNEQFF. The CDR3 DNA sequence: TGTGCCACCAGTGAGACTAGTGGGAAGGACAATGAGCAGTTCTTC.

This clone showed up just once. The chain uses TRBV6-5 and TRBJ1-2, with D possibly TRBD1 on 6 matching bases. This CDR3 comprises 15 residues. Per the germline V gene, CDR1 is MNHEY and CDR2 is SVGAGI. With 0 bases removed from V and 5 bases from J, the gap between germline ends came to 13 bases. DNA of the CDR3: TGTGCCAGCAGTTACTCTGGCCAGGGGAGATATGGCTACACCTTC. This translates into CASSYSGQGRYGYTF.

The chain recombines TRBV5-1 with TRBJ1-3, with 9 bases aligning to TRBD1. The CDR3 consists of 17 residues. CDR1 SGHRS and CDR2 YFSETQ come from the germline V gene. Trimming at V came to 1 base and at J to 0 bases, leaving 5 bases not matched to a gene. CDR3 region: CASSLQTGGFSGNTIYF. CDR3 in DNA: TGCGCCAGCAGCTTGCAGACAGGGGGGTTCTCTGGAAACACCATATATTTT.

This clone has a single count. The chain links TRBV3-1 (or the pseudogene TRBV3-2) to TRBJ1-5; D gene uncertain. V lost 4 bases and J 1 base, leaving 8 bases between the germline ends. Germline assignment: CDR1 LGHDT and CDR2 YNNKEL (reference sequence). There are 14 residues in the CDR3. CDR3: CASSLSVSNQPQHF. DNA of the CDR3: TGTGCCAGCAGCCTGTCAGTGAGCAATCAGCCCCAGCATTTT.

The chain carries TRBV5-4 and TRBJ2-5, with 10 positions matching TRBD1. CDR3 length: 15 amino acids. Losses at the gene ends were 5 bases for V and 2 bases for J; bases not matched to a gene: 6. The V gene's germline CDR1 is SGHNT and CDR2 YYREEE (reference sequence). The CDR3 loop is CASSYPGQGQETQYF. Here the CDR3 DNA reads TGTGCCAGCAGTTATCCGGGACAGGGGCAAGAGACCCAGTACTTC.

V is TRBV9 and J is TRBJ2-7; the match to TRBD1 covers 8 bases. Per germline, CDR1 SGDLS and CDR2 YYNGEE. V trimming: 3 bases; J trimming: 4 bases; junction bases outside the gene matches: 12. The CDR3 covers 16 residues. CDR3 bases: TGTGCCAGCAGCGACCGCAAGGACAGGGTCGCATACGAGCAGTACTTC. Its translation is CASSDRKDRVAYEQYF.

V is TRBV3-1 (or the pseudogene TRBV3-2) and J is TRBJ2-5; 7 bases are a match to TRBD2. In germline, CDR1 is LGHDT, CDR2 YNNKEL (reference sequence). The CDR3 runs to 17 residues. J gave up 1 base and V 1 base, and 9 bases lay outside the gene matches. The CDR3 sequence: CASSQVVYGGTQETQYF. The CDR3 DNA follows: TGTGCCAGCAGCCAAGTAGTATACGGGGGGACCCAAGAGACCCAGTACTTC.

The chain links TRBV7-2 to TRBJ1-2; 9 nucleotides align to TRBD1. Germline V lookup: CDR1 SGHTA, CDR2 FQGNSA. The CDR3 covers 13 residues. V shed 5 bases, J shed 7 bases, and the junction held 5 bases outside the gene matches. The CDR3 spells CASSLGTGSGYTF. The CDR3 nucleotides are TGTGCCAGCAGCCTCGGGACAGGGTCTGGCTACACCTTC.

The rearrangement joins TRBV4-2 to TRBJ1-6; D is possibly TRBD1 (6 bases). The germline gives CDR1 LGHNA, CDR2 YNFKEQ. Trimming shortened V by 0 bases and J by 15 bases, and 9 bases separated the two germline ends. The CDR3 spans 12 residues. In nucleotides, the CDR3 is TGTGCCAGCAGCCAAGAGGGGGGGCGCCTCCACTTT. Translation: CASSQEGGRLHF.

The rearrangement joins TRBV6-5 to TRBJ2-6; unclear D gene. V dropped 9 bases and J dropped 0 bases, with 9 bases sitting between them. Germline-derived CDR1 and CDR2 are MNHEY and SVGAGI. The CDR3 length is 14 residues. The DNA of the CDR3 is TGTGCCAGTACAGTGATCTCTGGGGCCAACGTCCTGACTTTC. Residues: CASTVISGANVLTF.

This clone has ten or more counts. J is TRBJ2-5 and V is TRBV7-9; 10 bases agree with TRBD1. Germline loops: CDR1 SEHNR, CDR2 FQNEAQ (reference sequence). V shed 5 bases and J 13 bases; nucleotides not matched to a gene: 10. There are 13 residues in the CDR3. The CDR3 here is CASSDAGTGVLYF. The CDR3 region has the DNA TGTGCCAGCAGCGATGCCGGGACAGGGGTCTTGTACTTC.

The rearrangement joins TRBV4-1 to TRBJ1-4; 8 bases map to TRBD1. V was clipped by 5 bases and J by 5 bases; unmatched bases: 7. The V gene's germline CDR1 is MGHRA and CDR2 YSYEKL. This CDR3 region has 15 residues. CDR3 DNA sequence: TGCGCCAGCAGCGCCGACAGGGGTGGGAATGAAAAACTGTTTTTT. Translated: CASSADRGGNEKLFF.

CDR3 bases: TGTGCCAGCAGCGGGGGCGGGGGCGCTACCTACGAGCAGTACTTC. It codes for CASSGGGGATYEQYF. The chain is built from TRBV6-5 and TRBJ2-7, with D tentatively TRBD2 (7 bases). This CDR3 contains 15 residues. Germline CDR1 is MNHEY and CDR2 is SVGAGI. V was clipped by 6 bases and J by 2 bases, with 17 bases between them.

The V gene is TRBV19, the J gene TRBJ1-3, with D possibly TRBD1 on 6 matching bases. The CDR3 consists of 14 residues. The V end was cut by 9 bases, the J end by 4 bases, with 16 bases between. Germline loops: CDR1 LNHDA, CDR2 SQIVND (reference sequence). CDR3 region: CASRTGTQGNTIYF. The CDR3 DNA reads TGTGCCAGCCGCACAGGGACGCAAGGAAACACCATATATTTT.

The chain uses TRBV20-1 and TRBJ2-7, with D tentatively TRBD1 (5 bases). The CDR3 is made up of 15 amino acids. In germline, CDR1 is DFQATT, CDR2 SNEGSKA (reference sequence). Trimming left V 3 bases short and J 4 bases short, with 19 bases between. This chain's CDR3 is CSASRTPKDMYEQYF. The CDR3 nucleotides read TGCAGTGCTAGTAGGACACCAAAGGATATGTACGAGCAGTACTTC.

This clone was observed once. The genes are TRBV28 and TRBJ2-1; 13 nucleotides line up with TRBD2. The CDR3 is 15 residues long. Losses at the gene ends were 5 bases for V and 9 bases for J; bases not matched to a gene: 7. Germline CDR1 and CDR2: MDHEN and SYDVKM. The CDR3, as DNA: TGTGCCAGCAGTACACTAGCGGGGGGGCGGGTTGAGCAGTTCTTC. Translated, it gives CASSTLAGGRVEQFF.

The chain recombines TRBV5-1 with TRBJ1-1; D remains unclear. The V end was cut by 1 base, the J end by 2 bases, with 9 bases between. This CDR3 contains 14 residues. The V gene's germline CDR1 is SGHRS and CDR2 YFSETQ. The CDR3 loop reads CASSLNRRNTEAFF. The DNA for the CDR3 is TGCGCCAGCAGCTTGAATCGGAGAAACACTGAAGCTTTCTTT. Full variable domain (missing parts from reference TRBV5-1 and TRBJ1-1): KAGVTQTPRYLIKTRGQQVTLSCSPISGHRSVSWYQQTPGQGLQFLFEYFSETQRNKGNFPGRFSGRQFSNSRSEMNVSTLELGDSALYLCASSLNRRNTEAFFGQGTRLTVV.

CDR3: CASTEQGAVEGYTF. The CDR3 bases are TGTGCCAGCACCGAACAGGGGGCAGTGGAGGGCTACACCTTC. The rearrangement joins TRBV2 to TRBJ1-2, with 9 nucleotides matching TRBD1. The J segment lost 8 bases and the V segment lost 7 bases, leaving 11 bases of the junction unmatched. The CDR3 covers 14 residues. Germline V gives CDR1 SNHLY, CDR2 FYNNEI.

This clone is medium-sized by share. The rearrangement uses TRBV27 and TRBJ1-2; D might be TRBD1 (5 bases). CDR1 and CDR2 (germline): MNHEY, SMNVEV (reference sequence). The V gene lost 10 bases and the J gene lost 7 bases, with 13 bases spanning the gap. CDR3 length equals 11 residues. CDR3 sequence (DNA): TGTGCCACCCAGGGTCGTAGTGGCTACACCTTC. It specifies CATQGRSGYTF.